The clone carrying this TCR beta chain appeared a few times. Trimming removed 5 bases at V and 5 bases at J, with 6 bases between. This CDR3 has 12 residues. Germline loops: CDR1 MDHEN, CDR2 SYDVKM. In the study's own analysis: Estimation of nucleated cell counts relied on the amplification of reference gene primers. Some clones are missing from TCRdb's copy, which holds only in-frame ones; the method was immunoSEQ multiplex PCR. V and J calls and clone size follow that table, whereas D and trimming were derived from the DNA. The table includes 290,000 or so clones, roughly 89% detected once. The entry originates in a study of blood T cell repertoires in COVID-19. The overall study: PBMCs, B-cell-depleted T cells, or T cells provided the cDNA or gDNA that made up the material.

Residents of 24 US areas, aged roughly 18 to 90 years, made up the participants. Participant-reported clinical history was the basis for cohort assignment. The TCR originated in a woman younger than 30 with acute COVID-19. Sequenced: PBMCs or T cells enriched from blood (not recorded which). V usage is TRBV28 and J usage is TRBJ2-2, with D perhaps TRBD2 (5 bases). The CDR3 bases are TGTGCCAGCAGTCCGGGGACCGGGGAGCTGTTTTTT. This sequence encodes CASSPGTGELFF.